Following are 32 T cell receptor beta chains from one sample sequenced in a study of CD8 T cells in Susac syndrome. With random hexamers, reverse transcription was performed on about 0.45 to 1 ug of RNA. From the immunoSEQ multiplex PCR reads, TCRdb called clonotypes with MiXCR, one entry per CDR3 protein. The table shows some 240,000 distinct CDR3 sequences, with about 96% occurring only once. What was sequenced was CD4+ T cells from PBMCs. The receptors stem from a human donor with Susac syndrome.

CDR3 sequence reads: CSASLTGLTEAFF. The DNA of the CDR3 is TGCAGTGCTAGCCTGACAGGGTTAACTGAAGCTTTCTTT. This chain uses TRBV20-1 with TRBJ1-1; 7 bases are a match to TRBD1. Germline trimming cut 3 bases from V and 5 bases from J; bases unmatched to any gene: 6. The CDR3 spans 13 residues. Per germline, CDR1 DFQATT and CDR2 SNEGSKA (reference sequence).

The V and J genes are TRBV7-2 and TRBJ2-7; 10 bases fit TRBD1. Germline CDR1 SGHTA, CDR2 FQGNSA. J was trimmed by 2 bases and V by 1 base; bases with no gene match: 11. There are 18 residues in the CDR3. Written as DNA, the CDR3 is TGTGCCAGCAGCTTAGGGTCTCTTTTGGGGACAGGGGCCTACGAGCAGTACTTC. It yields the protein CASSLGSLLGTGAYEQYF.

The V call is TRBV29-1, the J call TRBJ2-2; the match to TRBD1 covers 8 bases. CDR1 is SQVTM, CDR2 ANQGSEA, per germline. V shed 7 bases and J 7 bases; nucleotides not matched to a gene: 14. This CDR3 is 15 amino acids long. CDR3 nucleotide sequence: TGCAGCGCTAGGACAGGGAAGTTGGCTGACGGGGAGCTGTTTTTT. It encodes CSARTGKLADGELFF.

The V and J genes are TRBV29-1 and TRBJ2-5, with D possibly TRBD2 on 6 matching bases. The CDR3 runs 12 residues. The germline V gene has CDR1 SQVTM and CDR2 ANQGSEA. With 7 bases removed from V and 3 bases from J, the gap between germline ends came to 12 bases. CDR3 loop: CSGFSGKETQYF. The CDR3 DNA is TGCAGCGGATTTAGCGGAAAAGAGACCCAGTACTTC.

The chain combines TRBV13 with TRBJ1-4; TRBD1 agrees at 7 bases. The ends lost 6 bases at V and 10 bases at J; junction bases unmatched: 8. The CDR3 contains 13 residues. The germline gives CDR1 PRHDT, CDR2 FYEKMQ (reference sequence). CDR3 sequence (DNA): TGTGCCAGCAGTGACCGACAGGGTAGAAAACTGTTTTTT. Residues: CASSDRQGRKLFF.

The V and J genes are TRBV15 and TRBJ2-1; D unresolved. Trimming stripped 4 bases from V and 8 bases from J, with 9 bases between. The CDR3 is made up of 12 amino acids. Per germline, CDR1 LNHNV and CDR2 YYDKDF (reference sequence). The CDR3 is CATSIPGDEQFF. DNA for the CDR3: TGTGCCACCAGCATCCCTGGCGATGAGCAGTTCTTC.

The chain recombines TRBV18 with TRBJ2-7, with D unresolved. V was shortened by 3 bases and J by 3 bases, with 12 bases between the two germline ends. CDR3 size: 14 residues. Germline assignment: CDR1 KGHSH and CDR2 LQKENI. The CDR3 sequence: CASSPNDASYEQYF. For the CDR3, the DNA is TGTGCCAGCTCACCTAACGACGCTAGCTACGAGCAGTACTTC.

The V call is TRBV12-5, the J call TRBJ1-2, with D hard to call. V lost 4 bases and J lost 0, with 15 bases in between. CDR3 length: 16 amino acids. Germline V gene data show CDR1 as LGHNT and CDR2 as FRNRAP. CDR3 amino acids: CASGSPAATPNYGYTF. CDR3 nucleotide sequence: TGTGCTAGTGGTTCCCCTGCGGCTACACCTAACTATGGCTACACCTTC.

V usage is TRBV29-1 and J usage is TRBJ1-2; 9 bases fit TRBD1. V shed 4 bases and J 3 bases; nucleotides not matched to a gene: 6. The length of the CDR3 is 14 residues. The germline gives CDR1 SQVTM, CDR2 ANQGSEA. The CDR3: CSVAAGTGYYGYTF. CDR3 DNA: TGCAGCGTTGCAGCCGGGACAGGGTACTATGGCTACACCTTC.

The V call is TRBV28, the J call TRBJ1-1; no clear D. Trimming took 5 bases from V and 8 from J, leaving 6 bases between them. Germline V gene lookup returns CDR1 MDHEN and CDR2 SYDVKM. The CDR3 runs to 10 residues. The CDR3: CASSGEEAFF. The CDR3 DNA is TGTGCCAGCAGTGGAGAAGAAGCTTTCTTT.

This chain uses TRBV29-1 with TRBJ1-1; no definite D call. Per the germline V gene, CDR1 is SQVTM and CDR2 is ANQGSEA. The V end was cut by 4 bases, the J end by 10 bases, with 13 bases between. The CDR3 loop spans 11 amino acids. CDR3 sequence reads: CSVGEAELAFF. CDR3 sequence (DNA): TGCAGCGTTGGAGAGGCGGAGTTAGCTTTCTTT.

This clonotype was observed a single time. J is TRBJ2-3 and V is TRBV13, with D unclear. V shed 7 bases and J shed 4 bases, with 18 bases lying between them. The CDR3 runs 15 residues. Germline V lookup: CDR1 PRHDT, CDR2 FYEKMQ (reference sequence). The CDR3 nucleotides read TGTGCCAGCATCCCCGTCCTGACAACATCAGATACGCAGTATTTT. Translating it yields CASIPVLTTSDTQYF.

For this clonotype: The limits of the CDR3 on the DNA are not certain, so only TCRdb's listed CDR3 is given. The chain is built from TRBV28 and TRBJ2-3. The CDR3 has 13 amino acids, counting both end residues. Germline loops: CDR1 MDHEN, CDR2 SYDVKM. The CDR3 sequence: CASSTSGSKAQYF.

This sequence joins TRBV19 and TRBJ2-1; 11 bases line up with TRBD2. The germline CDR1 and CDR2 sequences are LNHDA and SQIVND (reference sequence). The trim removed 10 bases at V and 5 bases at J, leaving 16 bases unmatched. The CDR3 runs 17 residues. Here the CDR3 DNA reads TGTGCCACCGCCAAGTTTGGGACTAGCGGATACCACAATGAGCAGTTCTTC. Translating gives CATAKFGTSGYHNEQFF.

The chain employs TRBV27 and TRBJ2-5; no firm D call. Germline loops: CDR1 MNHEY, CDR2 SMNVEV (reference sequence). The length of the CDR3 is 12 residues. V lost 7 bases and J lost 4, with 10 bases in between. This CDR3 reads CASKERGETQYF. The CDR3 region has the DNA TGTGCCAGCAAAGAAAGAGGAGAGACCCAGTACTTC.

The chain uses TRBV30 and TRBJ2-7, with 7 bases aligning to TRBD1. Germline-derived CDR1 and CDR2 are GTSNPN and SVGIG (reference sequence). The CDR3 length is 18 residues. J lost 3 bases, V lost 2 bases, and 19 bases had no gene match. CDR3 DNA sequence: TGTGCCTGGAGTAACACACCCGCCCGGGACAGACTATTCTACGAGCAGTACTTC. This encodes CAWSNTPARDRLFYEQYF.

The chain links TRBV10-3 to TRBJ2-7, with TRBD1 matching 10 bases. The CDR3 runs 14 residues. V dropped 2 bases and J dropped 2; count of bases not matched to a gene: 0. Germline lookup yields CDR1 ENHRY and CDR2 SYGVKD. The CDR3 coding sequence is TGTGCCATCAGTGAGGGACAGGGGGCCTACGAGCAGTACTTC. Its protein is CAISEGQGAYEQYF.

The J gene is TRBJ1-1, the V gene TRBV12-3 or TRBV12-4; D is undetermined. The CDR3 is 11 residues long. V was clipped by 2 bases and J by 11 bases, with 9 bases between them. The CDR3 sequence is CASSLTGLAFF. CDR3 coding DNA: TGTGCCAGCAGTTTAACGGGGTTGGCTTTCTTT.

In DNA form, the CDR3 reads TGCAGTGCTAGTCCCCCCGATTACGAGCAGTACTTC. The encoded protein is CSASPPDYEQYF. This chain connects TRBV20-1 to TRBJ2-7, with unresolved D. The CDR3 sequence is 12 residues long. The V end lost 3 bases, the J end lost 4 bases, and 10 bases lay between the germline ends. Per germline, CDR1 DFQATT and CDR2 SNEGSKA (reference sequence).

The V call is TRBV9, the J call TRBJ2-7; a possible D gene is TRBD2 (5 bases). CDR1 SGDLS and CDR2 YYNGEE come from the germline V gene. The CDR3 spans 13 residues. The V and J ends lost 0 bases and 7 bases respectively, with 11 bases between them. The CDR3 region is CASSVEGWREQYF. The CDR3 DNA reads TGTGCCAGCAGCGTAGAAGGTTGGAGGGAGCAGTACTTC.

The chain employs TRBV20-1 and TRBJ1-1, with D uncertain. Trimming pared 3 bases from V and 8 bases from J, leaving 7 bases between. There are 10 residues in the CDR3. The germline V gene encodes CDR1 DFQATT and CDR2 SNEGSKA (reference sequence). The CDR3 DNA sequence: TGCAGTGCTAGGCGATGGGAAGCTTTCTTT. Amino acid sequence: CSARRWEAFF.

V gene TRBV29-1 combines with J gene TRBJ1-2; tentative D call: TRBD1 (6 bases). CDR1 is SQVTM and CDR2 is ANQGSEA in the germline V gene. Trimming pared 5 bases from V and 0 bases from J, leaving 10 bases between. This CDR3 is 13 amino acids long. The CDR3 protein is CSVTGISNYGYTF. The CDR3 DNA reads TGCAGCGTTACAGGGATATCTAACTATGGCTACACCTTC.

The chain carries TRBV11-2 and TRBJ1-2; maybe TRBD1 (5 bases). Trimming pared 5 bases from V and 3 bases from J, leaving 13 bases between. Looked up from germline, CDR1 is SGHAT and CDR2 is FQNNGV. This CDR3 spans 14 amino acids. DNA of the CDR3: TGTGCCAGCAGCAGAGGGACTTTTCACTATGGCTACACCTTC. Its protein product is CASSRGTFHYGYTF.

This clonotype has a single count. CDR3 region: CASSSRRLAGVYNEQFF. As DNA, the CDR3 is TGTGCCAGCAGCAGTCGTCGACTAGCGGGAGTTTACAATGAGCAGTTCTTC. This chain links TRBV11-2 with TRBJ2-1; 12 nucleotides line up with TRBD2. CDR3 length: 17 amino acids. CDR1 and CDR2 from the germline V gene are SGHAT and FQNNGV. The ends lost 5 bases at V and 4 bases at J; junction bases unmatched: 9.

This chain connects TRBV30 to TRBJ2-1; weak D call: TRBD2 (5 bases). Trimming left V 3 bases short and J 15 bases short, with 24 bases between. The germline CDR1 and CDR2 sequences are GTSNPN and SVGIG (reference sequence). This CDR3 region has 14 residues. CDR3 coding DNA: TGTGCCTGGAGCGTCCCCACTAGGACGGGATTTCGGTTCTTC. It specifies CAWSVPTRTGFRFF.

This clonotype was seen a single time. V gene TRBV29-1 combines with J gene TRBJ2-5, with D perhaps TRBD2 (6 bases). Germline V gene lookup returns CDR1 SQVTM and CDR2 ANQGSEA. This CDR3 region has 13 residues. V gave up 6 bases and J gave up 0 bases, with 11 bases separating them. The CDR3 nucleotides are TGCAGCGTCGCCGGGACTTACCAAGAGACCCAGTACTTC. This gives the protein CSVAGTYQETQYF.

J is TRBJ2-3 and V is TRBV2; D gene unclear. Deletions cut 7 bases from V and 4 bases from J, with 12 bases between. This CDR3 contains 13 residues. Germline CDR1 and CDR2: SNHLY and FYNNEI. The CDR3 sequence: CASTFIPPDTQYF. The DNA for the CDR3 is TGTGCCAGCACCTTTATACCCCCAGATACGCAGTATTTT.

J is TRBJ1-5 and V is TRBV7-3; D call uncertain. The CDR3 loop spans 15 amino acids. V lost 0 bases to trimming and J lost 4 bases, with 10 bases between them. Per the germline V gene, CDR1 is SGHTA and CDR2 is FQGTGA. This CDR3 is CASSLTGQLNQPQHF. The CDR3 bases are TGTGCCAGCAGCTTAACCGGCCAGCTAAATCAGCCCCAGCATTTT.

Here the CDR3 DNA reads TGCAGTGCTGCCCGAGGGGAGGTACGTGGCAATCAGCCCCAGCATTTT. Encoded protein: CSAARGEVRGNQPQHF. The chain is built from TRBV20-1 and TRBJ1-5; the D gene is possibly TRBD1 (5 bases). V lost 5 bases to trimming and J lost 2 bases, with 19 bases between them. CDR1 DFQATT and CDR2 SNEGSKA come from the germline V gene (reference sequence). The CDR3 loop spans 16 amino acids.

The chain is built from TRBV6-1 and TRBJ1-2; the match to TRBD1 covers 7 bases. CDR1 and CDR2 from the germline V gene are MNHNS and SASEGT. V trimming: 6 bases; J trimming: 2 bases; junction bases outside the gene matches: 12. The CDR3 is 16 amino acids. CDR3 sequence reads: CASSSPGGRENYGYTF. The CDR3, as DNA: TGTGCCAGCAGCTCCCCAGGGGGGAGGGAGAACTATGGCTACACCTTC.

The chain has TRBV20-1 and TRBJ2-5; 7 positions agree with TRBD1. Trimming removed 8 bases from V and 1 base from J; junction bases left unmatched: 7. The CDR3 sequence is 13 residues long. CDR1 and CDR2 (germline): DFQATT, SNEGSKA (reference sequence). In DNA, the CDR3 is TGCAGTTCGGAACGGGACAGCCAAGAGACCCAGTACTTC. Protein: CSSERDSQETQYF.

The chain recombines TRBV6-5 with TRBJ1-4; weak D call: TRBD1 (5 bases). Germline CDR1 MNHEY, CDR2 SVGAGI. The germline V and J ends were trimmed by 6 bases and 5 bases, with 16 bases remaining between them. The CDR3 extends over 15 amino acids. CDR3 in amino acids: CASRPPGRTNEKLFF. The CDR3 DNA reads TGTGCCAGCAGACCCCCGGGACGGACGAATGAAAAACTGTTTTTT.